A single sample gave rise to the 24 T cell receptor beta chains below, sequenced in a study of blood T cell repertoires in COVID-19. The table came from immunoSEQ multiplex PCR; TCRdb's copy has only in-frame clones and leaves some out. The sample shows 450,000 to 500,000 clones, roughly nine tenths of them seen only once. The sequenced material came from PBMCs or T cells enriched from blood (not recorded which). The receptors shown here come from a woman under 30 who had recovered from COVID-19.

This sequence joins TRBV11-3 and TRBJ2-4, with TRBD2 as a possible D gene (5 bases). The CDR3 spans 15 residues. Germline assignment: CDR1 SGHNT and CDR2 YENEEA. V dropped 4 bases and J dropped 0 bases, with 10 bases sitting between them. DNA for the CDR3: TGTGCCAGCAGCTCCCACGGGGAAGCCAAAAACATTCAGTACTTC. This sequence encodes CASSSHGEAKNIQYF.

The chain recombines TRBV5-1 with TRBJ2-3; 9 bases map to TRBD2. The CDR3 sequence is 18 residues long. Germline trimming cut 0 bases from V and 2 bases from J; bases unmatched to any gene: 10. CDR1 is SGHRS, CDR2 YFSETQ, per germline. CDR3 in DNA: TGCGCCAGCAGCTTGGAGTTGGGCGGGGGGGTTAACACAGATACGCAGTATTTT. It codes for CASSLELGGGVNTDTQYF.

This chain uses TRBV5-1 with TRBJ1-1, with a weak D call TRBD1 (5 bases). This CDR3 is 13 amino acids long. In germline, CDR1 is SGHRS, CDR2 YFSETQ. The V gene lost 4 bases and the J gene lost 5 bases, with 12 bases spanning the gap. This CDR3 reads CASSGRVGTEAFF. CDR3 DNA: TGCGCCAGCAGCGGCAGGGTCGGAACTGAAGCTTTCTTT. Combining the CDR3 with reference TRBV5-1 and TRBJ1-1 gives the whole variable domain KAGVTQTPRYLIKTRGQQVTLSCSPISGHRSVSWYQQTPGQGLQFLFEYFSETQRNKGNFPGRFSGRQFSNSRSEMNVSTLELGDSALYLCASSGRVGTEAFFGQGTRLTVV.

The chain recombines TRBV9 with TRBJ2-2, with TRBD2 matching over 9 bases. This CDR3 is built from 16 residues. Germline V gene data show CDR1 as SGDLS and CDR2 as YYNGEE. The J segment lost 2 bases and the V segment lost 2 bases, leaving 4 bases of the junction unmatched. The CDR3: CASSVSGGPNTGELFF. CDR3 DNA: TGTGCCAGCAGCGTTAGCGGGGGCCCAAACACCGGGGAGCTGTTTTTT.

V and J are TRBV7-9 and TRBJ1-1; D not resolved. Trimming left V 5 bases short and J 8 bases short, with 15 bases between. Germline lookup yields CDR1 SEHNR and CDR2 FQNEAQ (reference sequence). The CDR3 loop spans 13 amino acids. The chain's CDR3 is CASSLLGGSEAFF. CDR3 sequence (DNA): TGTGCCAGCAGCCTCCTCGGTGGTTCAGAAGCTTTCTTT.

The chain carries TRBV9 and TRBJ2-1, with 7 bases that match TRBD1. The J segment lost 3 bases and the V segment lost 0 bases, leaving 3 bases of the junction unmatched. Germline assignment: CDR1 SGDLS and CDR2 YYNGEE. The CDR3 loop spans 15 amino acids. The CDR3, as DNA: TGTGCCAGCAGCGTAGACGGGACAGACTACAATGAGCAGTTCTTC. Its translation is CASSVDGTDYNEQFF.

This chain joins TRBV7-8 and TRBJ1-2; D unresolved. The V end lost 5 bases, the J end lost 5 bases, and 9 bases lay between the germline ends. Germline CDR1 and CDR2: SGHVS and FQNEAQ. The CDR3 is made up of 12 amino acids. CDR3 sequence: CASSLSGYGYTF. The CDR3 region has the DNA TGTGCCAGCAGCCTCTCCGGGTATGGCTACACCTTC.

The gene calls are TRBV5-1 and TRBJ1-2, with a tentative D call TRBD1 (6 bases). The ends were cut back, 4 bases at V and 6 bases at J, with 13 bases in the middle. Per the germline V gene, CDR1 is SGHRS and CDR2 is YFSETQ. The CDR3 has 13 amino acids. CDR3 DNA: TGCGCCAGCAGCCTAGGGACACTCGATGGCTACACCTTC. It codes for CASSLGTLDGYTF.

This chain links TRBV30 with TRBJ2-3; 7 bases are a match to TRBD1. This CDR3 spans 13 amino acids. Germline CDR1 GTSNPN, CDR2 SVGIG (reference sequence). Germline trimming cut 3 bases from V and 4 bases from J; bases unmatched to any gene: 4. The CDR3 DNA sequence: TGTGCCTGGAGCGTAGGGGGCCCAGATACGCAGTATTTT. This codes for CAWSVGGPDTQYF.

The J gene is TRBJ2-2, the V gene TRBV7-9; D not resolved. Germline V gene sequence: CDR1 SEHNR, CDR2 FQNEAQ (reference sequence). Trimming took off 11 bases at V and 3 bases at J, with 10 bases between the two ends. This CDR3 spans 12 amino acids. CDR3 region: CARSVDTGELFF. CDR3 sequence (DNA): TGTGCCCGGAGTGTAGACACCGGGGAGCTGTTTTTT.

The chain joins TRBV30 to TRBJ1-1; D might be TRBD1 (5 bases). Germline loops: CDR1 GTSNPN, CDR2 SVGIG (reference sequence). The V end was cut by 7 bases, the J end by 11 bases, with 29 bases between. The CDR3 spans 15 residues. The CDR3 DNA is TGTGCCTCATCCTCAACCCGGGCCCAAGGGGATAGGGCTTTCTTT. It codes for CASSSTRAQGDRAFF. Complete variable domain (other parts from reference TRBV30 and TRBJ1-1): SQTIHQWPATLVQPVGSPLSLECTVEGTSNPNLYWYRQAAGRGLQLLFYSVGIGQISSEVPQNLSASRPQDRQFILSSKKLLLSDSGFYLCASSSTRAQGDRAFFGQGTRLTVV.

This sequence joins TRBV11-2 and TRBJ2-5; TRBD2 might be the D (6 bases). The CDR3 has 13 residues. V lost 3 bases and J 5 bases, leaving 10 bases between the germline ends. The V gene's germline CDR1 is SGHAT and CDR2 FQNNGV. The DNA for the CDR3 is TGTGCCAGCAGCTTCGGGGGAGCCGAGACCCAGTACTTC. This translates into CASSFGGAETQYF.

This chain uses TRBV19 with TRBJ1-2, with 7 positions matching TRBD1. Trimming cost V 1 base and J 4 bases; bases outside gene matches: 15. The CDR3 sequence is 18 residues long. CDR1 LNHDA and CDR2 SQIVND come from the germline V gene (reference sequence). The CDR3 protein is CASSIGLTGTDRFYGYTF. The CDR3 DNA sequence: TGTGCCAGTAGTATAGGATTGACTGGGACAGATAGATTCTATGGCTACACCTTC.

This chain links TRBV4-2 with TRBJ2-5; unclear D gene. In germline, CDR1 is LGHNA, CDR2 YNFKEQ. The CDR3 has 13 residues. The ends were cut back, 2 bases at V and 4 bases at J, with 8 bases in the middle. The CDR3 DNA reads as TGTGCCAGCAGCCAACGAGGCCTAGAGACCCAGTACTTC. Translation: CASSQRGLETQYF.

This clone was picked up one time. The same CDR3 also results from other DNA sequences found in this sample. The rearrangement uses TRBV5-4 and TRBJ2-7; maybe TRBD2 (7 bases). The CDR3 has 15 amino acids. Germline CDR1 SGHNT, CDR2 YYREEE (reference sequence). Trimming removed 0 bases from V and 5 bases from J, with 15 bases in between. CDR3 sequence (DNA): TGTGCCAGCAGCTTGGCGGGGAGGGGGGGTGACGAGCAGTACTTC. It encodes CASSLAGRGGDEQYF.

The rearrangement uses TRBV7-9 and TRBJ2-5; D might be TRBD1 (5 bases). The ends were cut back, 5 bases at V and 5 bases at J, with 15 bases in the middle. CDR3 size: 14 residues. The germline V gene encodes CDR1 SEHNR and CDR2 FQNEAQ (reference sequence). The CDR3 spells CASSPRVGWETQYF. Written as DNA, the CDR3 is TGTGCCAGCAGCCCCAGGGTAGGGTGGGAGACCCAGTACTTC.

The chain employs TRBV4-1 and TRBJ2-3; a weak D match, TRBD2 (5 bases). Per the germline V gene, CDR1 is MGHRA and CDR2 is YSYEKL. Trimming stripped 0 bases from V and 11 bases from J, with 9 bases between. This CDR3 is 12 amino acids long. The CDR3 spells CASSQDSEGQYF. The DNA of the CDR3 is TGCGCCAGCAGCCAAGACTCCGAGGGGCAGTATTTT.

The CDR3 DNA is TGTGCCAGCAGCTTAGTCCGTGAGCAGTTCTTC. This gives the protein CASSLVREQFF. V gene TRBV7-9 combines with J gene TRBJ2-1, with D hard to call. The CDR3 sequence is 11 residues long. Trimming removed 1 base from V and 9 bases from J, with 4 bases in between. Germline V lookup: CDR1 SEHNR, CDR2 FQNEAQ (reference sequence).

In DNA form, the CDR3 reads TGTGCCAGCAAGCCCGAGAACACCGGGGAGCTGTTTTTT. Encoded protein: CASKPENTGELFF. The chain is built from TRBV2 and TRBJ2-2; D remains unclear. Germline CDR1 and CDR2: SNHLY and FYNNEI. Deletions cut 7 bases from V and 1 base from J, with 7 bases between. This CDR3 comprises 13 residues.

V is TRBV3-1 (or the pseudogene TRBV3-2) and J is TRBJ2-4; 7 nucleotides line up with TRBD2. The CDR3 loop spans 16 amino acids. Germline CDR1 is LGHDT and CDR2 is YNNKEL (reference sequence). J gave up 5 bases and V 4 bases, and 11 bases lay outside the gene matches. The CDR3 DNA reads TGTGCCAGCAGCCCCCGCGGGGGAGGAAGGGAAAACATTCAGTACTTC. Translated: CASSPRGGGRENIQYF.

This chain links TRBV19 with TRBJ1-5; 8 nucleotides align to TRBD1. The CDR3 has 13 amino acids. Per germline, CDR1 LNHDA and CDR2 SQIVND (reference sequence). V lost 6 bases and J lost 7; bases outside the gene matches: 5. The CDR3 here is CASRTGVGQPQHF. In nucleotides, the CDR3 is TGTGCCAGTAGGACAGGGGTAGGCCAGCCCCAGCATTTT.

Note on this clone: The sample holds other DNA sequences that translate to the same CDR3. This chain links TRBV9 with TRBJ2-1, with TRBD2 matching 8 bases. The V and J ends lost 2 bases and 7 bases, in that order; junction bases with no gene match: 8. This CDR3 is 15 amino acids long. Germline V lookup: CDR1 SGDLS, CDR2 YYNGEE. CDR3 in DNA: TGTGCCAGCAGCGTGGGGGCGGGGGGTCCAAATGAGCAGTTCTTC. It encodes CASSVGAGGPNEQFF. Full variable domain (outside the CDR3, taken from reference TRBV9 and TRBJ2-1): DSGVTQTPKHLITATGQRVTLRCSPRSGDLSVYWYQQSLDQGLQFLIQYYNGEERAKGNILERFSAQQFPDLHSELNLSSLELGDSALYFCASSVGAGGPNEQFFGPGTRLTVL.

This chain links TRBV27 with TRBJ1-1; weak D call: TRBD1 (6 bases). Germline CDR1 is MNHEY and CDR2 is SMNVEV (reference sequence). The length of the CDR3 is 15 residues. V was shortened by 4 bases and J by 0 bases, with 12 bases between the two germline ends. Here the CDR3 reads CASSSGGLMNTEAFF. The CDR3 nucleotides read TGTGCCAGCAGTTCGGGGGGGCTAATGAACACTGAAGCTTTCTTT.

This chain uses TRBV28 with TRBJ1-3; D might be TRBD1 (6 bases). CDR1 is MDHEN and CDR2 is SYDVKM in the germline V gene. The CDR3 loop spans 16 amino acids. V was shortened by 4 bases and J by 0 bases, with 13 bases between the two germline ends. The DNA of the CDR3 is TGTGCCAGCAGTTCCGTAGGGGGGGACTCTGGAAACACCATATATTTT. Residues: CASSSVGGDSGNTIYF.